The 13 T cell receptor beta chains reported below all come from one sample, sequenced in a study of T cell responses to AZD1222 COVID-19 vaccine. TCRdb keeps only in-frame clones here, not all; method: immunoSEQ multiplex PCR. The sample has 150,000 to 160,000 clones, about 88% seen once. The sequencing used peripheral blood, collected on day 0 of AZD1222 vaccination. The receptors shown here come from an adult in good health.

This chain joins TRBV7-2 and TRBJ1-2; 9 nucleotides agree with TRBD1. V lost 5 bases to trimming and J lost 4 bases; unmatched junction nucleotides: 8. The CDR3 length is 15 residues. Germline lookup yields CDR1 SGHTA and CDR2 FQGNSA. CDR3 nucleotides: TGTGCCAGCAGCCCTGGGACAGGGAAGGGCTATGGCTACACCTTC. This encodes CASSPGTGKGYGYTF.

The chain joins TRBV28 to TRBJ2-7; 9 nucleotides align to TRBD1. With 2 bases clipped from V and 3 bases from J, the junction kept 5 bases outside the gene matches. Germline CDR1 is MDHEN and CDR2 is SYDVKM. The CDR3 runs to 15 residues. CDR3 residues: CASSLLGQGSYEQYF. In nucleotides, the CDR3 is TGTGCCAGCAGTTTACTTGGACAGGGGAGCTACGAGCAGTACTTC.

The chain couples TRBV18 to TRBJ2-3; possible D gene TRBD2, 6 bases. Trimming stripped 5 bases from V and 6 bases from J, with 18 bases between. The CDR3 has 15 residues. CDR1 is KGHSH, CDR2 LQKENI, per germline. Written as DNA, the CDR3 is TGTGCCAGCTCATGGACCCTAGGGAGGCCGGATACGCAGTATTTT. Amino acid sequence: CASSWTLGRPDTQYF.

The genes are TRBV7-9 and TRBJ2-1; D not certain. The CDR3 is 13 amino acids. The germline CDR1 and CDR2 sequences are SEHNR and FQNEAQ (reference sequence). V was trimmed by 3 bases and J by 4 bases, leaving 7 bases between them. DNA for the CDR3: TGTGCCAGCAGCTTGAGCCTATACAATGAGCAGTTCTTC. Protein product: CASSLSLYNEQFF.

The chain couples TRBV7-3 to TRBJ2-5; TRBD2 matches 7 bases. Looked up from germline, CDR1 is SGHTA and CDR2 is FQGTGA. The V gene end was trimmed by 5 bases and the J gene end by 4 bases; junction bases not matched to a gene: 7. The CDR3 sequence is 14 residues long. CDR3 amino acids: CASSPEGGTETQYF. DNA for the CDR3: TGTGCCAGCAGCCCCGAGGGAGGGACAGAGACCCAGTACTTC.

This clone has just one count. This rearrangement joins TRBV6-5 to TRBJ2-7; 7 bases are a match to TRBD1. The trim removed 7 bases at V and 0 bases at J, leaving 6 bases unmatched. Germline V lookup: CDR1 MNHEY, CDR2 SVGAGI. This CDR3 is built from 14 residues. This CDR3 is CASNPTGSSYEQYF. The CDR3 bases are TGTGCCAGCAACCCGACAGGGAGCTCCTACGAGCAGTACTTC.

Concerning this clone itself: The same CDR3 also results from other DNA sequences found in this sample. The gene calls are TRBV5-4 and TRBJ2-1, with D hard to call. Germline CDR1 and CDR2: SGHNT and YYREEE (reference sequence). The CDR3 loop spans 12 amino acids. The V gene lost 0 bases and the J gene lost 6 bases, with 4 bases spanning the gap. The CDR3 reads CASSLDSNEQFF. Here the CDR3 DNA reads TGTGCCAGCAGCTTGGACAGCAATGAGCAGTTCTTC. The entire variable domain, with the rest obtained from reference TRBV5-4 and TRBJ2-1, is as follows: ETGVTQSPTHLIKTRGQQVTLRCSSQSGHNTVSWYQQALGQGPQFIFQYYREEENGRGNFPPRFSGLQFPNYSSELNVNALELDDSALYLCASSLDSNEQFFGPGTRLTVL.

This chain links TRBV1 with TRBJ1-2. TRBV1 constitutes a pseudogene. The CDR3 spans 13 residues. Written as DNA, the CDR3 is TGCACCAGCAGCCAATTAAACAGCGGTGGCTACACCTTC. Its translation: CTSSQLNSGGYTF.

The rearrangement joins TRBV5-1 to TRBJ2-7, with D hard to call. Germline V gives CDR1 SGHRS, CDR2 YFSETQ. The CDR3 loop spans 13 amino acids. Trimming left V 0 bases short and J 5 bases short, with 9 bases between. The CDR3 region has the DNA TGCGCCAGCAGCTTGGGGTGGCCCAACGAGCAGTACTTC. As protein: CASSLGWPNEQYF.

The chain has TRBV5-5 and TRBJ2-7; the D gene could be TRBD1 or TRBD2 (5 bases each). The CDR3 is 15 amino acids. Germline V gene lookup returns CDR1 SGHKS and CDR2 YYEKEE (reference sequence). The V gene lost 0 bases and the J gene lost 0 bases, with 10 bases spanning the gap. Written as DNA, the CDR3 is TGTGCCAGCAGCTTGGTACTAGGGGACTCCTACGAGCAGTACTTC. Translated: CASSLVLGDSYEQYF.

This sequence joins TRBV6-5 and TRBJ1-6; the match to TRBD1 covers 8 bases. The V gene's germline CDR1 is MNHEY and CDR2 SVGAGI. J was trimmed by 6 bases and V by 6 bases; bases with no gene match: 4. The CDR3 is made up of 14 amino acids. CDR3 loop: CASSSGGLNSPLHF. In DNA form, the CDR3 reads TGTGCCAGCAGCTCAGGGGGCCTTAATTCACCCCTCCACTTT.

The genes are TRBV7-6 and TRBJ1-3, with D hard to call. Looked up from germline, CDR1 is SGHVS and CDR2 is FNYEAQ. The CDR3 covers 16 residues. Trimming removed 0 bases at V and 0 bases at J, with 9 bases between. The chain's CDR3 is CASSLAPTFSGNTIYF. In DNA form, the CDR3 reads TGTGCCAGCAGCTTAGCCCCGACCTTCTCTGGAAACACCATATATTTT.

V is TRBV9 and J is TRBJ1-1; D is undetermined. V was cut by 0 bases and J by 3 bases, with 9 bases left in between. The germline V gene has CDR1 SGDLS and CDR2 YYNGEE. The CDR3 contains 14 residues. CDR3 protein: CASSVAPGDTEAFF. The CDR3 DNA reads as TGTGCCAGCAGCGTAGCCCCTGGGGACACTGAAGCTTTCTTT.